Below, 14 T cell receptor beta chains from the same sample are listed, as sequenced in a study of identical twins. TCRdb reprocessed the 5' RACE reads with MiXCR, giving one entry per CDR3 protein. The repertoire holds 500,000 or so distinct CDR3 sequences, with more than 13% as singletons. This same sample was also part of a study on yellow fever vaccine responses in identical twins.

The sequenced material came from CD4+ T cells sorted from blood. The receptors were sampled from a young woman in good health.

This clonotype was observed a handful of times. J is TRBJ2-1 and V is TRBV10-1, with 8 bases lining up with TRBD2. The V and J ends lost 3 bases and 6 bases, in that order; junction bases with no gene match: 7. Looked up from germline, CDR1 is WNHNN and CDR2 is SYGVQD (reference sequence). The CDR3 is made up of 15 amino acids. CDR3 bases: TGCGCCAGCAGTGATCCCGGGAGGGCCCCCAATGAGCAGTTCTTC. The encoded protein is CASSDPGRAPNEQFF.

This clonotype was counted a few times. This rearrangement joins TRBV5-6 to TRBJ1-5; 9 nucleotides match TRBD1. The CDR3 contains 15 residues. V shed 2 bases and J 4 bases; nucleotides not matched to a gene: 4. From germline, CDR1 is SGHDT and CDR2 YYEEEE. The CDR3 spells CASSFGGQGNQPQHF. The CDR3 region has the DNA TGTGCCAGCAGCTTCGGGGGACAGGGAAATCAGCCCCAGCATTTT. The whole variable domain, filled in from reference TRBV5-6 and TRBJ1-5, reads DAGVTQSPTHLIKTRGQQVTLRCSPKSGHDTVSWYQQALGQGPQFIFQYYEEEERQRGNFPDRFSGHQFPNYSSELNVNALLLGDSALYLCASSFGGQGNQPQHFGDGTRLSIL.

This clonotype was observed a few times. The chain recombines TRBV7-2 with TRBJ2-7; D is unclear. The CDR3 loop spans 14 amino acids. V was shortened by 0 bases and J by 2 bases, with 8 bases between the two germline ends. Looked up from germline, CDR1 is SGHTA and CDR2 is FQGNSA. The CDR3 DNA reads as TGTGCCAGCAGCTTAGCCATACAAGCCTACGAGCAGTACTTC. Protein sequence: CASSLAIQAYEQYF.

V usage is TRBV28 and J usage is TRBJ2-1; 10 positions match TRBD1. Germline V gives CDR1 MDHEN, CDR2 SYDVKM. CDR3 length: 15 residues. Trimming took 2 bases from V and 9 from J; bases not matched to a gene: 7. The CDR3 DNA is TGTGCCAGCAGTTTAAGTGGACAGGGGGAAGCTGAGCAGTTCTTC. Translated, it gives CASSLSGQGEAEQFF. Based on the CDR3 plus reference TRBV28 and TRBJ2-1, the full variable domain is DVKVTQSSRYLVKRTGEKVFLECVQDMDHENMFWYRQDPGLGLRLIYFSYDVKMKEKGDIPEGYSVSREKKERFSLILESASTNQTSMYLCASSLSGQGEAEQFFGPGTRLTVL.

In its sample, this clonotype was seen many times. The V and J genes are TRBV6-2 or TRBV6-3 and TRBJ2-1, with D uncertain. Germline V gene lookup returns CDR1 MNHEY and CDR2 SVGEGT. The length of the CDR3 is 12 residues. V shed 6 bases and J shed 9 bases, with 12 bases lying between them. CDR3 nucleotides: TGTGCCAGCAGCCGGCATTCGGGTGAGCAGTTCTTC. Protein sequence: CASSRHSGEQFF.

This clonotype was observed many times. V gene TRBV28 combines with J gene TRBJ2-3; no definite D call. The CDR3 extends over 12 amino acids. The germline CDR1 and CDR2 sequences are MDHEN and SYDVKM. With 7 bases removed from V and 0 bases from J, the gap between germline ends came to 5 bases. The CDR3 here is CASTGSTDTQYF. The CDR3 region has the DNA TGTGCCAGCACTGGGAGCACAGATACGCAGTATTTT.

This clonotype has at least ten counts. The CDR3 DNA reads TGCAGTGCTAGCTCCGGGGGAGGCTCCTATAATTCACCCCTCCACTTT. Translation: CSASSGGGSYNSPLHF. The V and J genes are TRBV20-1 and TRBJ1-6; TRBD1 is a possible D gene (5 bases). Germline CDR1 is DFQATT and CDR2 is SNEGSKA (reference sequence). The CDR3 contains 16 residues. V was clipped by 3 bases and J by 0 bases, with 12 bases between them.

This clonotype appeared a few times. DNA of the CDR3: TGTGCCAGCAGCCGCTACACCACTGAAGCTTTCTTT. Amino acids: CASSRYTTEAFF. This rearrangement joins TRBV6-2 or TRBV6-3 to TRBJ1-1; D is unclear. The germline gives CDR1 MNHEY, CDR2 SVGEGT. The V gene lost 6 bases and the J gene lost 4 bases, with 9 bases spanning the gap. The CDR3 sequence is 12 residues long.

This clonotype was recorded many times. The rearrangement uses TRBV14 and TRBJ2-7; 9 bases match TRBD1. The CDR3 runs 24 residues. The V gene end was trimmed by 0 bases and the J gene end by 3 bases; junction bases not matched to a gene: 30. The germline V gene has CDR1 SGHDN and CDR2 FVKESK. CDR3 loop: CASSQDLDPASTPLGTGYRYEQYF. CDR3 coding DNA: TGTGCCAGCAGCCAAGATTTGGACCCTGCCTCGACTCCCTTAGGGACAGGGTACCGCTACGAGCAGTACTTC.

V and J are TRBV6-1 and TRBJ2-3; either TRBD1 or TRBD2 may fit D (5 bases each). Trimming stripped 5 bases from V and 1 base from J, with 13 bases between. The CDR3 spans 15 residues. Germline V gives CDR1 MNHNS, CDR2 SASEGT. CDR3 region: CASSTDLGGTDTQYF. The CDR3 coding sequence is TGTGCCAGCAGTACAGACTTGGGGGGCACAGATACGCAGTATTTT.

The CDR3 sequence is CASSLSGPTEAFF. The DNA for the CDR3 is TGTGCCAGCAGCTTGTCTGGGCCCACTGAAGCTTTCTTT. The chain joins TRBV5-6 to TRBJ1-1; D not certain. V lost 1 base and J 4 bases, leaving 8 bases between the germline ends. Germline V gene sequence: CDR1 SGHDT, CDR2 YYEEEE. The CDR3 runs 13 residues.

This clonotype was detected a few times. The chain links TRBV6-1 to TRBJ2-7, with TRBD2 matching 13 bases. The CDR3 is 16 amino acids. Germline CDR1 and CDR2: MNHNS and SASEGT. V was pared by 7 bases and J by 1 base, with 7 bases of the junction left unmatched. CDR3 sequence reads: CASTQPGLAGSYEQYF. The CDR3, as DNA: TGTGCCAGCACCCAACCGGGACTAGCGGGATCCTACGAGCAGTACTTC.

This clonotype was seen more than once but under ten times. This sequence joins TRBV27 and TRBJ2-7; TRBD2 matches 9 bases. This CDR3 has 16 residues. CDR1 MNHEY and CDR2 SMNVEV come from the germline V gene (reference sequence). Losses at the gene ends were 6 bases for V and 4 bases for J; bases not matched to a gene: 13. The CDR3 DNA reads as TGTGCCAGCAGGAGGGGTAGCGGGAGATTGGGGTACGAGCAGTACTTC. Protein sequence: CASRRGSGRLGYEQYF.

Turning to this clonotype: A much larger clone is a single base away; this may be a read error. The chain recombines TRBV12-3 or TRBV12-4 with TRBJ2-5, with 7 bases lining up with TRBD2. The CDR3 consists of 13 residues. The V segment lost 6 bases and the J segment 5 bases; nucleotides outside the gene matches: 6. CDR3 amino acids: CASRRSGAETQYF. The DNA of the CDR3 is TGTGCCAGCAGAAGAAGCGGGGCGGAGACCCAGTACTTC.